The sequence of this T cell receptor (beta chain) was determined in a study of blood T cells in healthy people across ages. This clonotype was seen only once. The antigen is unknown. The junction had 9 bases not matched to a gene; V was cut back by 3 bases and J by 6 bases. This CDR3 contains 15 residues. Alongside a J-beta primer mix, a sample-barcoded 5' primer served in a second PCR lasting about 7 to 12 cycles. One entry per CDR3 protein, called by TCRdb with MiXCR from the 5' RACE reads. The sample lists around 1,500,000 distinct CDR3 sequences, approximately 30% occurring once. Each donor gave roughly 9.8 milliliters of peripheral blood. Researchers report isolating at least 7 million PBMCs per sample. Notes on the study in general: While age rose, TCR beta diversity per million T cells dropped in a roughly linear way. Because donor CMV status was unknown, expanded clonotype changes were possibly confounded.

Sequencing used blood. The sequence derives from a woman in her twenties or thirties in good health. The V and J genes are TRBV12-3 or TRBV12-4 and TRBJ2-7; 9 positions match TRBD1. CDR3 sequence (DNA): TGTGCCAGCAGTTTTAGGGGACAGGGAAAGAGCGAGCAGTACTTC. Translating gives CASSFRGQGKSEQYF.